These T cell receptor beta chains were read from a single sample in a study of T-cell reconstitution after alpha-beta-depleted transplantation in children. MiXCR, applied by TCRdb to the PCR reads, yields one record per CDR3 protein. Of hundreds of thousands of distinct CDR3 sequences listed, roughly 10% are singletons. Sequenced material: PBMCs from the stem cell graft donor, taken from the stem cell graft. The receptors shown here come from a human donor who donated a stem cell graft to a child with acute lymphoblastic leukemia. Both conserved end residues are part of each CDR3. A D gene is named only where the DNA matches it firmly. Size is omitted from some rows. Given values are once, few, many or a class for expanded clones.

CDR3 DNA: TGTGCCAGCAGCTCAGACAGGGAAGAGACCCAGTACTTC; CDR3 protein: CASSSDREETQYF; CDR3 length: 13; J gene: TRBJ2-5; clone size: few; D gene: TRBD1; V gene: TRBV7-9
CDR3 DNA: TGTGCCAGCAGACCGACAACGGGGGGCTACACCTTC; CDR3 protein: CASRPTTGGYTF; CDR3 length: 12; J gene: TRBJ1-2; clone size: many; D gene: NA; V gene: TRBV27
CDR3 DNA: TGTGCCAGCAGCCAACTCAGGCCTTGGAGCAATCAGCCCCAGCATTTT; CDR3 protein: CASSQLRPWSNQPQHF; CDR3 length: 16; J gene: TRBJ1-5; clone size: few; D gene: NA; V gene: TRBV7-2
CDR3 DNA: TGTGCCAGCAGCTCAGGGAAGCCCCAGTACTTC; CDR3 protein: CASSSGKPQYF; CDR3 length: 11; J gene: TRBJ2-5; clone size: few; D gene: NA; V gene: TRBV2
CDR3 DNA: TGTGCCAGCAGCTTAGGAGGGACAGGAACTTACGAGCAGTACTTC; CDR3 protein: CASSLGGTGTYEQYF; CDR3 length: 15; J gene: TRBJ2-7; clone size: NA; D gene: TRBD1; V gene: TRBV7-9
CDR3 DNA: TGCGCCAGCAGCTTGGGACAGGGGCCCCACGAGCAGTACTTC; CDR3 protein: CASSLGQGPHEQYF; CDR3 length: 14; J gene: TRBJ2-7; clone size: NA; D gene: TRBD1; V gene: TRBV5-1
CDR3 DNA: TGTGCCAGCAGTGGGACAGGGATGGGCACTGAAGCTTTCTTT; CDR3 protein: CASSGTGMGTEAFF; CDR3 length: 14; J gene: TRBJ1-1; clone size: NA; D gene: TRBD1; V gene: TRBV2
CDR3 DNA: TGTGCCAGCTCACTACGTTGGGACACCTGGCACCTGAACACTGAAGCTTTCTTT; CDR3 protein: CASSLRWDTWHLNTEAFF; CDR3 length: 18; J gene: TRBJ1-1; clone size: NA; D gene: NA; V gene: TRBV18
CDR3 DNA: TGTGCCAGCAGCCCGTATAACAGGGGTCGGGATGAGCAGTTCTTC; CDR3 protein: CASSPYNRGRDEQFF; CDR3 length: 15; J gene: TRBJ2-1; clone size: few; D gene: TRBD1; V gene: TRBV7-2
CDR3 DNA: TGTGCCAGCAGCTCAACCCATATCGGATCACCCCTCCACTTT; CDR3 protein: CASSSTHIGSPLHF; CDR3 length: 14; J gene: TRBJ1-6; clone size: few; D gene: NA; V gene: TRBV5-6
CDR3 DNA: TGCGCCAGCAAACCTGCGTCTATGGGGGGCTACACCTTC; CDR3 protein: CASKPASMGGYTF; CDR3 length: 13; J gene: TRBJ1-2; clone size: NA; D gene: NA; V gene: TRBV10-2
CDR3 DNA: TGCAGCGTTGGCGGGGGACCCTCAAACTACAATGAGCAGTTCTTC; CDR3 protein: CSVGGGPSNYNEQFF; CDR3 length: 15; J gene: TRBJ2-1; clone size: NA; D gene: TRBD2; V gene: TRBV29-1
CDR3 DNA: TGTGCCAGCAGCAAAACAGACCAACAGAGAAGTGTCTTC; CDR3 protein: CASSKTDQQRSVF; CDR3 length: 13; J gene: TRBJ2-1; clone size: few; D gene: NA; V gene: TRBV11-1
CDR3 DNA: TGCGCCAGCAGCTCCCCCCTCTCCCAAGAGACCCAGTACTTC; CDR3 protein: CASSSPLSQETQYF; CDR3 length: 14; J gene: TRBJ2-5; clone size: few; D gene: NA; V gene: TRBV5-1
CDR3 DNA: TGTGCCAGCAGGACCAACCAGGGGGCTTGGAATCAGCCCCAGCATTTT; CDR3 protein: CASRTNQGAWNQPQHF; CDR3 length: 16; J gene: TRBJ1-5; clone size: NA; D gene: TRBD1; V gene: TRBV27
CDR3 DNA: TGTGCCAGCTGGACATCTCAGGGGGGCACTGAAGCTTTCTTT; CDR3 protein: CASWTSQGGTEAFF; CDR3 length: 14; J gene: TRBJ1-1; clone size: few; D gene: TRBD1; V gene: TRBV12-3/TRBV12-4
CDR3 DNA: TGTGCCAGCAGTCGACTAGCGGGGGATGAGACCCAGTACTTC; CDR3 protein: CASSRLAGDETQYF; CDR3 length: 14; J gene: TRBJ2-5; clone size: NA; D gene: TRBD2; V gene: TRBV6-1
CDR3 DNA: TGTGCCACCAGCAGAGATGTGGACAGGTCCTACAATGAGCAGTTCTTC; CDR3 protein: CATSRDVDRSYNEQFF; CDR3 length: 16; J gene: TRBJ2-1; clone size: many; D gene: TRBD1; V gene: TRBV15
CDR3 DNA: TGTGCCAGCAGCCGGGCCCGCCCGAACACTGAAGCTTTCTTT; CDR3 protein: CASSRARPNTEAFF; CDR3 length: 14; J gene: TRBJ1-1; clone size: few; D gene: NA; V gene: TRBV3-1
CDR3 DNA: TGCGCCAGCAGCTTGCTCGGGACAGCCCAAGAGACCCAGTACTTC; CDR3 protein: CASSLLGTAQETQYF; CDR3 length: 15; J gene: TRBJ2-5; clone size: few; D gene: TRBD1; V gene: TRBV5-1
CDR3 DNA: TGCAGGGGCCTTAGACAGGGAGGCAACAATAATGAGCAGTTCTTC; CDR3 protein: CRGLRQGGNNNEQFF; CDR3 length: 15; J gene: TRBJ2-1; clone size: NA; D gene: NA; V gene: TRBV20-1
CDR3 DNA: TGTGCCAGCAGTTACGATGGGGCTAAGGGGTCGCAGGTAGATACGCAGTATTTT; CDR3 protein: CASSYDGAKGSQVDTQYF; CDR3 length: 18; J gene: TRBJ2-3; clone size: NA; D gene: NA; V gene: TRBV6-2/TRBV6-3
CDR3 DNA: TGTGCCAGCAGCCAAGAGGAAGACGGTTCCCAGTACTTC; CDR3 protein: CASSQEEDGSQYF; CDR3 length: 13; J gene: TRBJ2-5; clone size: few; D gene: NA; V gene: TRBV3-1